This T cell receptor (beta chain) was sequenced during a study of T cell responses to AZD1222 COVID-19 vaccine. Overall study: Second doses at about 4 or about 12 weeks were pooled. Study observations and caveats: Reports indicate that nearly half of spike-specific TCRs are directed at unmutated variant regions. Breadth and depth of Spike-specific TCRs rose after two AZD1222 doses.

Method: immunoSEQ multiplex PCR; TCRdb's copy keeps in-frame clones and lacks some. The sample has about 140,000 clones; more than 80% are singletons. CDR3 length: 14 amino acids. Germline V gene data show CDR1 as GTSNPN and CDR2 as SVGIG (reference sequence). V lost 2 bases, J lost 1 base, and 12 bases lay in between. This clone appeared a single time. The antigen remains unidentified. The chain is built from TRBV30 and TRBJ2-7; possibly TRBD1 for D (6 bases). The sequence derives from an adult in good health. The source material was peripheral blood, sampled on day 0 of AZD1222 vaccination. CDR3: CAWSRGIGSYEQYF. In DNA, the CDR3 is TGTGCCTGGAGTAGGGGGATAGGGTCCTACGAGCAGTACTTC. Supplemented by reference TRBV30 and TRBJ2-7, the full variable domain reads SQTIHQWPATLVQPVGSPLSLECTVEGTSNPNLYWYRQAAGRGLQLLFYSVGIGQISSEVPQNLSASRPQDRQFILSSKKLLLSDSGFYLCAWSRGIGSYEQYFGPGTRLTVT.